This TCR beta chain was found in a study of blood T cell repertoires in COVID-19. Produced via immunoSEQ multiplex PCR; TCRdb's table is partial and in-frame only. The repertoire holds around 120,000 clones, with over 75% as singletons. With V trimmed by 6 bases and J by 6 bases, 11 bases remained unmatched. The CDR3 has 14 amino acids. Germline V lookup: CDR1 LNHDA, CDR2 SQIVND (reference sequence). This chain connects TRBV19 to TRBJ2-7; the match to TRBD2 covers 7 bases. The sample consisted of peripheral blood. This TCR was sampled from a human donor with active COVID-19. The donor label of this sample is uncertain. Here the CDR3 reads CASSAGLVASEQYF. The CDR3 DNA is TGTGCCAGTAGCGCAGGACTAGTGGCGTCCGAGCAGTACTTC.